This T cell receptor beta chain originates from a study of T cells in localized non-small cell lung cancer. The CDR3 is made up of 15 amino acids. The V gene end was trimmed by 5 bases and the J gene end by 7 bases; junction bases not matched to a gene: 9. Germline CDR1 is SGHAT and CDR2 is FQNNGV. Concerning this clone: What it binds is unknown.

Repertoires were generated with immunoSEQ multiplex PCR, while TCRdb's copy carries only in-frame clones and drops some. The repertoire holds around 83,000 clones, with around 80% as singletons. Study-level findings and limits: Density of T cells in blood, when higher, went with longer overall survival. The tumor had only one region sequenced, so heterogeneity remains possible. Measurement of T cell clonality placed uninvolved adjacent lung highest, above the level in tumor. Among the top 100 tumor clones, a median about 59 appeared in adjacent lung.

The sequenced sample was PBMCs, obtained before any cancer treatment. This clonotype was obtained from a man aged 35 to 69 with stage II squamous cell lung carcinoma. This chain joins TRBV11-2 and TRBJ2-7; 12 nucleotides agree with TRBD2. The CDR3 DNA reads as TGTGCCAGCAGCGCCCAACTAGCGGGGGGCCAGGAGCAGTACTTC. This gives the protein CASSAQLAGGQEQYF. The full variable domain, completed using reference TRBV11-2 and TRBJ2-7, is EAGVAQSPRYKIIEKRQSVAFWCNPISGHATLYWYQQILGQGPKLLIQFQNNGVVDDSQLPKDRFSAERLKGVDSTLKIQPAKLEDSAVYLCASSAQLAGGQEQYFGPGTRLTVT.